This T cell receptor beta chain was found in a study of cytomegalovirus exposure and HLA in healthy donors. The primer mix had 60 Vbeta and 13 Jbeta primers. Only in-frame clones appear in the TCRdb table, and some are missing; sequencing was by immunoSEQ multiplex PCR. There are some 160,000 clones in the sample; around 79% occur only once, and 3.1% lies in the top ten. General study findings and limits: Evidence from a later analysis indicated that most CMV-associated TCR beta chains looked HLA-restricted. TCR beta chains associated with HLA were, in a later analysis, more clonally expanded than equally common others. Rarity marked most TCR sequences, yet some public TCRs occurred in many donors.

This clone was counted only a few times. Its target is unknown. The CDR3 totals 13 residues. Germline CDR1 is KGHSH and CDR2 is LQKENI. The V end lost 2 bases, the J end lost 8 bases, and 9 bases lay between the germline ends. The sequenced material came from PBMCs. The rearrangement joins TRBV18 to TRBJ1-4; D gene unclear. The TCR sequence derives from a woman aged 40 to 50 in good health and CMV-seronegative. The CDR3, as DNA: TGTGCCAGCTCACCAGGGCAGCACGAAAAACTGTTTTTT. Its protein is CASSPGQHEKLFF.